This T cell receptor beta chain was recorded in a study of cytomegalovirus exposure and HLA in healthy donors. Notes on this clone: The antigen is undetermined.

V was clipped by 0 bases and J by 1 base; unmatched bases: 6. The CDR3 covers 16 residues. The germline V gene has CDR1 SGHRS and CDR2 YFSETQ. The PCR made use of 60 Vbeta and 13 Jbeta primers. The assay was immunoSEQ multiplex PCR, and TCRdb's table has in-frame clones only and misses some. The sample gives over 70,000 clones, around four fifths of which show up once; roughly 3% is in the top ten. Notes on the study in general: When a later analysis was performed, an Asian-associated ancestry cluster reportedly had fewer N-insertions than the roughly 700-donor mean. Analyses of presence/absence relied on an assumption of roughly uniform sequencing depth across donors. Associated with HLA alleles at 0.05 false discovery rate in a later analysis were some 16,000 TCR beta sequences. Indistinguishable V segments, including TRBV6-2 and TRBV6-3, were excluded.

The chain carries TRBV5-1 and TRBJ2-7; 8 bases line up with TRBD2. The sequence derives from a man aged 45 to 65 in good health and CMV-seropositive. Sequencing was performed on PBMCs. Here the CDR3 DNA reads TGCGCCAGCAGCTTGGGGGGTAGCGGGAATTCCTACGAGCAGTACTTC. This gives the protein CASSLGGSGNSYEQYF.